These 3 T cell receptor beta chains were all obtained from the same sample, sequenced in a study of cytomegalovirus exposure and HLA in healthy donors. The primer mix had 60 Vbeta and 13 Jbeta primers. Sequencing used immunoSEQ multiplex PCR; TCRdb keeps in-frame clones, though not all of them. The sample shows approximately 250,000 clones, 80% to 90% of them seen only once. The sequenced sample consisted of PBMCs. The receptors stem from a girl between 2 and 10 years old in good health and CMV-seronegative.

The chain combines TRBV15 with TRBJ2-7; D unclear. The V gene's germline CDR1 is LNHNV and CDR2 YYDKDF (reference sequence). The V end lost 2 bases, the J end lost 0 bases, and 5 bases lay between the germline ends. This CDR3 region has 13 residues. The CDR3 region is CATSRQVSYEQYF. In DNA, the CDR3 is TGTGCCACCAGCAGACAGGTCTCCTACGAGCAGTACTTC.

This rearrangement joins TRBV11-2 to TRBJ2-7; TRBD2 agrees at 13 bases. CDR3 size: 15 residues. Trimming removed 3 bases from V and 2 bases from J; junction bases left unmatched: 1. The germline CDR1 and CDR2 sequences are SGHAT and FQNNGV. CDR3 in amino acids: CASSLGLAGTYEQYF. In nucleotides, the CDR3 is TGTGCCAGCAGCTTGGGACTAGCGGGAACCTACGAGCAGTACTTC.

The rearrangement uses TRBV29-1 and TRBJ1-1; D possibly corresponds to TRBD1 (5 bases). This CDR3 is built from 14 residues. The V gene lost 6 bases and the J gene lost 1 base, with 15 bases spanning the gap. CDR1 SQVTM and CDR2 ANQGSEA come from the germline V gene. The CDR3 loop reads CSVTNRLTNTEAFF. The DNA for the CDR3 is TGCAGCGTGACGAACAGGCTTACGAACACTGAAGCTTTCTTT.